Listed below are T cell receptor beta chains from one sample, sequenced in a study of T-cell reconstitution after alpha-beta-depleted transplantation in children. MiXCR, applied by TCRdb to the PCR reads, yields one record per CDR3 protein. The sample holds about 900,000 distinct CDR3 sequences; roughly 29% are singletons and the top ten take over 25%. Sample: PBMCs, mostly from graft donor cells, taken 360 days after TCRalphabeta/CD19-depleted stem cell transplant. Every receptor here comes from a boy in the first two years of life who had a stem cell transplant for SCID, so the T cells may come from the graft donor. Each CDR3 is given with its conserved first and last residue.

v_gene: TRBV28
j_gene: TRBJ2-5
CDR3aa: CASSSESGLYRETQYF

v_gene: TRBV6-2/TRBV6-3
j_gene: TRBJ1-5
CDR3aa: CASSYSLNQPQHF

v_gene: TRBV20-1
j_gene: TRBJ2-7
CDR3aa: CSARDHGWEGYEQYF

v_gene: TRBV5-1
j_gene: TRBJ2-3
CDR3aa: CASSSLGPFSTDTQYF

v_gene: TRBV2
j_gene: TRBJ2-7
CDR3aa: CATLDRAYEQYF

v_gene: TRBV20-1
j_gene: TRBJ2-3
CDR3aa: CSVVRRSSTDTQYF

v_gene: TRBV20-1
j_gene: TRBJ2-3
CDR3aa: CSARRGAHADTQYF

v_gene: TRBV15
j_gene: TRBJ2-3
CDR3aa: CATSRDTPHPTSTDTQYF

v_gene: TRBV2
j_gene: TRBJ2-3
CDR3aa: CASTRRGGNFWSTDTQYF

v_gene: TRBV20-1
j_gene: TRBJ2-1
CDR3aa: CSAGDRDRVLWEQFF

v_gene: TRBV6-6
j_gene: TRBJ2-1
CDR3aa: CASSYRYRDEQFF

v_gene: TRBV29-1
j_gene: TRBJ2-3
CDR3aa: CSVKVGDTQYF

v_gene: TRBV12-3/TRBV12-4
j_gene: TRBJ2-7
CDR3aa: CASSLGQGKDF

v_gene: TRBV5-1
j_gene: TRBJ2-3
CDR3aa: CASVSFPTSGTQYF

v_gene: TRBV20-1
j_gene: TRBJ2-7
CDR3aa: CSAIRTASYEQYF

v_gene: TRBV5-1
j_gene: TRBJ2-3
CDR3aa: CASSLGQPSDTQYF

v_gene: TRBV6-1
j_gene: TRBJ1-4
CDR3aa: CASSRGQENEKLFF

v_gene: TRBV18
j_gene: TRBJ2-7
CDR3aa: CASSSFPETSYEQYF

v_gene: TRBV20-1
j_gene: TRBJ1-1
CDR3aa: CSAERAGRAFF

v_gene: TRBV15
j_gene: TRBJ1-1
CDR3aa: CATSSGVDGPNTEAFF

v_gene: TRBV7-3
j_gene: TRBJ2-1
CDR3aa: CASSWPGSDNEQFF

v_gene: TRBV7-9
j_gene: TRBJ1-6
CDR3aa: CASSRGQVGNSPLHF

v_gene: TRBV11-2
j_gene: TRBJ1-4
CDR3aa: CASSLGYRNEKLFF

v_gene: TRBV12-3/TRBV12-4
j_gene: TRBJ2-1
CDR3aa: CASSLIAGGIPSYNEQFF

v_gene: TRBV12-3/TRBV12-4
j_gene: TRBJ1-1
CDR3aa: CASSLGGTFF

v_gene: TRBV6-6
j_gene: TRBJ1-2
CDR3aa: CAITDNYGYTF

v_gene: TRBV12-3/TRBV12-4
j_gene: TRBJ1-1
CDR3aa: CASSFGKRSEAFF

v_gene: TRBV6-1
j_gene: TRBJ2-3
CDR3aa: CASRGTSGGFSDTQYF

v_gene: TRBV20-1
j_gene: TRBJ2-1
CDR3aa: CSASSRASSSYNEQFF

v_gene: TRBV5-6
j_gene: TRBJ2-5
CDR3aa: CASSLPTGIQETQYF

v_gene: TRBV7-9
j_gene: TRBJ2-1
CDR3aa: CASSSSGGAFDEQFF

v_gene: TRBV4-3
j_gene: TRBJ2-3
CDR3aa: CASSLAGPDTDTQYF

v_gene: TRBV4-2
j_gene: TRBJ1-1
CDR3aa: CASSQPGVGTEAFF

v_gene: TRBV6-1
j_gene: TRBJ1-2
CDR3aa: CASSFQGGSYGYTF

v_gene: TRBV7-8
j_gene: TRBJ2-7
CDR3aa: CASSPGTLPYEQYF

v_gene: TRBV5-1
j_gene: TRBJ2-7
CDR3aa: CASSGSPGQVSYEQYF

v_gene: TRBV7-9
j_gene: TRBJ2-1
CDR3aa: CASSSFAKQGHEQFF

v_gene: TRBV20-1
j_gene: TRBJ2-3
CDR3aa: CSARAGAGLAGGTLTDTQYF

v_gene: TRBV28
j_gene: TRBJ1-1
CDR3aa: CASSLWEQNQNTEAFF

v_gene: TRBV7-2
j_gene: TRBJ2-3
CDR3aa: CASGQDPDTQYF